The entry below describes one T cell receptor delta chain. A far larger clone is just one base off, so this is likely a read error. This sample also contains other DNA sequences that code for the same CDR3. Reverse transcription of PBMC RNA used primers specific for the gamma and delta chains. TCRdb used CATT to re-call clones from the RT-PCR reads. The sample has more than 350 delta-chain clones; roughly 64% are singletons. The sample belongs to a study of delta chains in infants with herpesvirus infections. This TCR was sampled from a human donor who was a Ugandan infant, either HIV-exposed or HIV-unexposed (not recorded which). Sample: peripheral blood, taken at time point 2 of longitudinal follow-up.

This CDR3 reads CACDSLSIYTDKLIF. DNA of the CDR3: TGTGCCTGTGACTCCCTCTCCATTTACACGGATAAACTCATCTTT. The chain uses TRDV2 and TRDJ1; D is unresolved. Germline CDR1 is GEAIGNYY and CDR2 is EKD. The length of the CDR3 is 15 residues.